A single sample gave rise to the 22 T cell receptor beta chains below, sequenced in a study of blood T cells in healthy people across ages (dated by TCRdb to the mid-2010s). Libraries were built with 5' RACE. For sequencing, an Illumina HiSeq 2500 was employed. A second PCR of about 6 to 11 cycles was performed with a sample-barcoded 5' primer and a J-beta primer mix. TCRdb applied fastp at Q25 and MiXCR to the public reads, then kept only in-frame beta chains. Each CDR3 protein appears once, grouped with its most common genes and DNA. Across this sample there are over 600,000 distinct CDR3 sequences, with approximately 21% seen only once. The ten largest account for around 3.4% of the sample. Sequences were obtained from blood. These receptors all come from a man between 65 and 85 years old in good health.

This clonotype was detected many times. The rearrangement links TRBV27 to TRBJ1-4, with a tentative D call TRBD1 (6 bases). This CDR3 has 16 amino acids. Trimming took 4 bases from V and 10 from J, leaving 22 bases between them. In germline, CDR1 is MNHEY, CDR2 SMNVEV (reference sequence). The CDR3 protein is CASSSLTGLGVGKLFF. The CDR3 bases are TGTGCCAGCAGTTCCTTGACAGGCTTGGGGGTAGGAAAACTGTTTTTT.

This clonotype was picked up a small number of times. The chain joins TRBV4-3 to TRBJ2-4; TRBD2 aligns across 10 bases. The CDR3 spans 16 residues. V gave up 0 bases and J gave up 1 base; unmatched junction bases: 0. Per germline, CDR1 LGHNA and CDR2 YSLEER. The CDR3 nucleotides read TGCGCCAGCAGCCAAGATAGCGGGAGGGCCAAAAACATTCAGTACTTC. Amino acids: CASSQDSGRAKNIQYF.

In its sample, this clonotype was seen once. V gene TRBV6-6 combines with J gene TRBJ1-2; D is possibly TRBD1 (5 bases). With 9 bases removed from V and 4 bases from J, the gap between germline ends came to 12 bases. CDR1 MNHNY and CDR2 SVGAGI come from the germline V gene (reference sequence). CDR3 length: 12 amino acids. The CDR3 here is CASMGTPYGYTF. Here the CDR3 DNA reads TGTGCCAGTATGGGGACTCCCTATGGCTACACCTTC.

Many counts were recorded for this clonotype. This rearrangement joins TRBV7-2 to TRBJ1-6; 9 nucleotides match TRBD1. Germline values: CDR1 SGHTA, CDR2 FQGNSA. This CDR3 comprises 17 residues. The trim removed 6 bases at V and 5 bases at J, leaving 11 bases unmatched. CDR3 region: CASRPGGQGYHNSPLHF. CDR3 in DNA: TGTGCCAGCAGGCCGGGGGGACAGGGATATCATAATTCACCCCTCCACTTT.

There are a few counts of this clonotype. This chain links TRBV20-1 with TRBJ2-1, with 10 bases lining up with TRBD2. Germline-derived CDR1 and CDR2 are DFQATT and SNEGSKA (reference sequence). This CDR3 spans 15 amino acids. With V trimmed by 1 base and J by 4 bases, 4 bases remained unmatched. The CDR3, as DNA: TGCAGTGCTAGAGTACTAGCGGGATCTTACAATGAGCAGTTCTTC. This translates into CSARVLAGSYNEQFF.

This clonotype was seen only a few times. The chain links TRBV6-6 to TRBJ1-4; D possibly corresponds to TRBD1 (5 bases). This CDR3 region has 14 residues. Trimming removed 6 bases from V and 0 bases from J, with 8 bases in between. Germline V gene sequence: CDR1 MNHNY, CDR2 SVGAGI (reference sequence). The chain's CDR3 is CASRLQATNEKLFF. The CDR3 coding sequence is TGTGCCAGCAGACTACAGGCAACTAATGAAAAACTGTTTTTT.

The V gene is TRBV20-1, the J gene TRBJ2-3; 15 nucleotides align to TRBD2. Germline V lookup: CDR1 DFQATT, CDR2 SNEGSKA (reference sequence). V shed 6 bases and J 3 bases; nucleotides not matched to a gene: 7. The CDR3 is 16 residues long. For the CDR3, the DNA is TGCAGTGCCTGGACTAGCGGGGGGGCCGGAACAGATACGCAGTATTTT. As protein: CSAWTSGGAGTDTQYF.

The V call is TRBV10-3, the J call TRBJ2-7; 10 bases fit TRBD2. V lost 0 bases to trimming and J lost 2 bases; unmatched junction nucleotides: 10. Germline CDR1 ENHRY, CDR2 SYGVKD. The CDR3 totals 18 residues. The CDR3, as DNA: TGTGCCATCAGTGAGTCAGGAGCTAGCGGGGGATTAGCCTACGAGCAGTACTTC. Translated: CAISESGASGGLAYEQYF.

V usage is TRBV5-1 and J usage is TRBJ2-5; D uncertain. The J call is doubtful: the DNA matches TRBJ2-7 better. CDR1 is SGHRS, CDR2 YFSETQ, per germline. The CDR3 consists of 12 residues. CDR3 nucleotide sequence: TGCGCCAGCAGCTTGGTTAGAGACGAGCAGTACTTC. Encoded protein: CASSLVRDEQYF.

This clonotype was found a few times. The chain uses TRBV12-3 or TRBV12-4 and TRBJ1-5; D remains ambiguous. The length of the CDR3 is 12 residues. V lost 2 bases, J lost 6 bases, and 5 bases lay in between. The CDR3 region has the DNA TGTGCCAGCAGTTTAATGGGTCAGCCCCAGCATTTT. The encoded protein is CASSLMGQPQHF.

This clonotype turned up a few times. This chain uses TRBV20-1 with TRBJ1-2; possibly TRBD1 for D (6 bases). The V end was cut by 3 bases, the J end by 8 bases, with 13 bases between. Germline assignment: CDR1 DFQATT and CDR2 SNEGSKA (reference sequence). CDR3 length: 12 residues. This CDR3 reads CSASSGGHGYTF. The CDR3 DNA is TGCAGTGCTAGTAGCGGGGGGCACGGCTACACCTTC.

This chain uses TRBV24-1 with TRBJ2-5; TRBD1 matches at 9 bases. The J call may be in error: the DNA end matches TRBJ2-1 better. Germline values: CDR1 KGHDR, CDR2 SFDVKD. The CDR3 is made up of 14 amino acids. The CDR3 bases are TGTGCCACCAGTGACCCGGGACAGGGTTGGGAGCAGTTCTTC. Translating gives CATSDPGQGWEQFF.

This clonotype was observed a few times. The chain couples TRBV6-6 to TRBJ1-4; a possible D gene is TRBD1 (5 bases). CDR3 length: 12 residues. Germline CDR1 MNHNY, CDR2 SVGAGI (reference sequence). V was shortened by 8 bases and J by 6 bases, with 10 bases between the two germline ends. DNA for the CDR3: TGTGCCAGCCGAACGGGGGATGAAAAACTGTTTTTT. This sequence encodes CASRTGDEKLFF.

This clonotype was picked up many times. V is TRBV20-1 and J is TRBJ2-5, with unresolved D. The CDR3 has 13 amino acids. V was shortened by 3 bases and J by 1 base, with 9 bases between the two germline ends. Germline values: CDR1 DFQATT, CDR2 SNEGSKA (reference sequence). As DNA, the CDR3 is TGCAGTGCTAGCAGCAACCTCCAAGAGACCCAGTACTTC. Its translation: CSASSNLQETQYF.

The sample holds a few counts of this clonotype. The rearrangement joins TRBV20-1 to TRBJ2-5; 8 nucleotides align to TRBD1. The J call is doubtful: the DNA matches TRBJ2-1 better. Germline values: CDR1 DFQATT, CDR2 SNEGSKA (reference sequence). CDR3 size: 13 residues. CDR3 sequence reads: CSANRQGMNEQFF. As DNA, the CDR3 is TGCAGTGCTAACCGACAGGGGATGAATGAGCAGTTCTTC.

V gene TRBV2 combines with J gene TRBJ1-4; no reliable D call. The germline V and J ends were trimmed by 8 bases and 2 bases, with 15 bases remaining between them. The length of the CDR3 is 15 residues. Germline V gene data show CDR1 as SNHLY and CDR2 as FYNNEI. CDR3 amino acids: CASGDTLGTNEKLFF. Written as DNA, the CDR3 is TGTGCCAGCGGAGACACTCTGGGGACTAATGAAAAACTGTTTTTT.

V and J are TRBV20-1 and TRBJ2-5, with 9 bases that match TRBD1. The J call may be faulty, since TRBJ2-7 better matches the DNA end. The CDR3 has 13 residues. Germline values: CDR1 DFQATT, CDR2 SNEGSKA (reference sequence). CDR3 bases: TGCAGTGCCCTTACCGGGACAGGGCGCGAGCAGTACTTC. Its translation: CSALTGTGREQYF.

In its sample, this clonotype was seen once. Compared with germline, one end of the junction differs, possibly owing to a read error. The chain has TRBV6-6 and TRBJ2-7; TRBD1 or TRBD2 may be the D gene (5 bases each). Germline-derived CDR1 and CDR2 are MNHNY and SVGAGI (reference sequence). This CDR3 is 14 amino acids long. The DNA for the CDR3 is TGTGCCAGCAGTTCGAGGGACGGGTACGGCGAGCAGTATTTC. As protein: CASSSRDGYGEQYF.

This sequence joins TRBV6-2 or TRBV6-3 and TRBJ1-1, with a possible D match to TRBD1 (6 bases). Trimming took 7 bases from V and 1 from J, leaving 16 bases between them. This CDR3 has 15 residues. Per the germline V gene, CDR1 is MNHEY and CDR2 is SVGEGT. The CDR3 DNA sequence: TGTGCCAGCACTAAACAGGGTCCGGGGAACACTGAAGCTTTCTTT. This encodes CASTKQGPGNTEAFF.

This chain uses TRBV20-1 with TRBJ2-2; no definite D call. The ends were cut back, 7 bases at V and 4 bases at J, with 16 bases in the middle. The CDR3 is 14 residues long. CDR1 DFQATT and CDR2 SNEGSKA come from the germline V gene (reference sequence). Written as DNA, the CDR3 is TGCAGTGGGAGTCGGGCCTCGGGCACCGGGGAGCTGTTTTTT. Encoded protein: CSGSRASGTGELFF.

This clonotype was counted only a few times. The chain is built from TRBV25-1 and TRBJ1-2; the D gene is possibly TRBD1 (6 bases). The V and J ends lost 2 bases and 7 bases respectively, with 11 bases between them. Germline V gene sequence: CDR1 MGHDK, CDR2 SYGVNS. CDR3 length: 13 amino acids. The CDR3 region is CASSEMGGRGYTF. The CDR3 DNA follows: TGTGCCAGCAGTGAAATGGGGGGCCGTGGCTACACCTTC.

The chain carries TRBV6-1 and TRBJ2-1, with TRBD1 matching 10 bases. TRBJ2-5 explains the end of the DNA better; the J call may be wrong. Germline V lookup: CDR1 MNHNS, CDR2 SASEGT. The CDR3 length is 13 residues. In nucleotides, the CDR3 is TGTGCCAGCACAGACAGGGGGCTAGAGACCCAGTACTTC. It specifies CASTDRGLETQYF.